This TCR beta chain emerged from a study of T cells in localized non-small cell lung cancer. The data were produced by immunoSEQ multiplex PCR, yet TCRdb's version contains in-frame clones alone and is incomplete. In the table there are roughly 76,000 clones, around three quarters of which are singletons. Study-level findings and limits: Adjacent uninvolved lung tissue had the highest T cell clonality, exceeding tumor.

Trimming removed 3 bases from V and 8 bases from J, with 7 bases in between. This CDR3 has 11 amino acids. In germline, CDR1 is MNHEY, CDR2 SVGAGI. This clone was counted at least ten times. Its specificity is not known. Sequencing used PBMCs, obtained before any cancer treatment. The V and J genes are TRBV6-5 and TRBJ1-1; D remains unclear. The TCR sequence derives from a man aged 40 to 69 with stage II squamous cell lung carcinoma. For the CDR3, the DNA is TGTGCCAGCAGTTATCAGTTAGAAGCTTTCTTT. Translation: CASSYQLEAFF.